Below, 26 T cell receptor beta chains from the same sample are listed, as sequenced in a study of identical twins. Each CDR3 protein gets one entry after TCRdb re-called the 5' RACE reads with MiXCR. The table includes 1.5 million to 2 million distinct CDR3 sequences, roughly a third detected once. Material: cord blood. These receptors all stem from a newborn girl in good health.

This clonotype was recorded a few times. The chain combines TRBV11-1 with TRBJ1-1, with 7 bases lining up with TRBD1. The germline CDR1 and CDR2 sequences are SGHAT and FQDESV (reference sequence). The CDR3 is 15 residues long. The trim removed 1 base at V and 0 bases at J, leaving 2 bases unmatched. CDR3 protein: CASSLDRGLNTEAFF. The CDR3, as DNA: TGTGCCAGCAGCTTAGACAGGGGTTTGAACACTGAAGCTTTCTTT.

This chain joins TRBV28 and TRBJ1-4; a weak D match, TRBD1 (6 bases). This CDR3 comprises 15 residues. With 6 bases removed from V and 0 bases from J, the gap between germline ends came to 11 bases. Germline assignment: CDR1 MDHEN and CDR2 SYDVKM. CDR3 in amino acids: CASRGSGATNEKLFF. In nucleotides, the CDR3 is TGTGCCAGCAGGGGTTCAGGGGCAACTAATGAAAAACTGTTTTTT. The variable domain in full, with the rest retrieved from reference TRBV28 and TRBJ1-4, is DVKVTQSSRYLVKRTGEKVFLECVQDMDHENMFWYRQDPGLGLRLIYFSYDVKMKEKGDIPEGYSVSREKKERFSLILESASTNQTSMYLCASRGSGATNEKLFFGSGTQLSVL.

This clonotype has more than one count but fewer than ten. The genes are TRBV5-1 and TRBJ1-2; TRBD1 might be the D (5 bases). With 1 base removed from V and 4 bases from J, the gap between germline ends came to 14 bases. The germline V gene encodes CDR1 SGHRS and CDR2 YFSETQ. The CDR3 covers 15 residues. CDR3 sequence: CASSLRGPTPYGYTF. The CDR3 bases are TGCGCCAGCAGCTTGAGGGGTCCGACCCCCTATGGCTACACCTTC.

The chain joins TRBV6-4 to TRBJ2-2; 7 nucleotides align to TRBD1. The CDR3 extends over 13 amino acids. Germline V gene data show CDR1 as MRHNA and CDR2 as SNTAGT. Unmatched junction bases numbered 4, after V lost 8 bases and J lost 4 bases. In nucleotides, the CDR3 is TGTGCCAGCGGGGACAGAACCACCGGGGAGCTGTTTTTT. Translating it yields CASGDRTTGELFF.

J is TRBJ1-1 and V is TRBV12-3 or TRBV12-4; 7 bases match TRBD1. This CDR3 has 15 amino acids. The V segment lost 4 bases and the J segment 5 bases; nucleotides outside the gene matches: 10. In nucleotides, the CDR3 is TGTGCCAGCAGTTACCGAGACAGGGCGGGAACTGAAGCTTTCTTT. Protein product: CASSYRDRAGTEAFF.

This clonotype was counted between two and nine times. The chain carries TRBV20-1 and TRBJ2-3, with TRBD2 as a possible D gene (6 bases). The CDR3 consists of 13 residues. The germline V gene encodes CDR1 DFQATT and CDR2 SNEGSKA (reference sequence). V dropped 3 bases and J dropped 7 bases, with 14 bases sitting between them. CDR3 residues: CSARRPGGNTQYF. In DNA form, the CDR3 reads TGCAGTGCTAGGCGCCCTGGGGGGAATACGCAGTATTTT.

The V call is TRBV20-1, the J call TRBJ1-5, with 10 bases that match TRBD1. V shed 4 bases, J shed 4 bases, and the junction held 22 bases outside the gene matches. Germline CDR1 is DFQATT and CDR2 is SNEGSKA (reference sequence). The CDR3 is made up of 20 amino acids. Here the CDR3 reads CSATLSLLRVGTGENQPQHF. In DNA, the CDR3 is TGCAGTGCTACCCTGTCTCTCCTAAGGGTGGGGACAGGGGAAAATCAGCCCCAGCATTTT.

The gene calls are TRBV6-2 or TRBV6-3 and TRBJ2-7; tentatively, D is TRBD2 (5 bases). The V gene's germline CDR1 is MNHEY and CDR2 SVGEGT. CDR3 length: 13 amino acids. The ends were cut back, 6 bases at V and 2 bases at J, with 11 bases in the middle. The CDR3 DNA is TGTGCCAGCAGCTCCGCGGGTACCTACGAGCAGTACTTC. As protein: CASSSAGTYEQYF.

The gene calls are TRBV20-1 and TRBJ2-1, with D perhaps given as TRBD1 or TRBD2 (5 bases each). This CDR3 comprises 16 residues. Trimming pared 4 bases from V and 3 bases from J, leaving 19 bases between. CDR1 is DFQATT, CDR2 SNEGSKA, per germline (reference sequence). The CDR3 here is CSAITPGPLGYNEQFF. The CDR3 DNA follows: TGCAGTGCTATTACTCCGGGACCCCTGGGCTACAATGAGCAGTTCTTC.

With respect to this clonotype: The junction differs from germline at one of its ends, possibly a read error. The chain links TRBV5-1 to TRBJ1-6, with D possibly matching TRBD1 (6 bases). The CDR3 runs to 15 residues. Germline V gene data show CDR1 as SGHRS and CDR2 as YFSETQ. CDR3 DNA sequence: TGCGGCAGCAGCTTGGGACAACCGGATAATTCACCCCTCCACTTT. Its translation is CGSSLGQPDNSPLHF. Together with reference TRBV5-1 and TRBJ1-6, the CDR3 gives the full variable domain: KAGVTQTPRYLIKTRGQQVTLSCSPISGHRSVSWYQQTPGQGLQFLFEYFSETQRNKGNFPGRFSGRQFSNSRSEMNVSTLELGDSALYLCGSSLGQPDNSPLHFGNGTRLTVT.

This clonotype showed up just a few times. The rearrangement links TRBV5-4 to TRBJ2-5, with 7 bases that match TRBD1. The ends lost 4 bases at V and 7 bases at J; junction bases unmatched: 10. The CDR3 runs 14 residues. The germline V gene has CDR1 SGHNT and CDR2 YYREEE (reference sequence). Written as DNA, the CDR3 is TGTGCCAGCAGCCTCGGACAGGCCTCTGGGACCCAGTACTTC. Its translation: CASSLGQASGTQYF.

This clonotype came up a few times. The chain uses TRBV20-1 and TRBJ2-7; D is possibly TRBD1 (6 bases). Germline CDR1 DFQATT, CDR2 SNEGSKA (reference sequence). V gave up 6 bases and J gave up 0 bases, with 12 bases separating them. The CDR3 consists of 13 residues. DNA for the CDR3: TGCAGTGCCTCTGGACAGCACTCCTACGAGCAGTACTTC. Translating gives CSASGQHSYEQYF.

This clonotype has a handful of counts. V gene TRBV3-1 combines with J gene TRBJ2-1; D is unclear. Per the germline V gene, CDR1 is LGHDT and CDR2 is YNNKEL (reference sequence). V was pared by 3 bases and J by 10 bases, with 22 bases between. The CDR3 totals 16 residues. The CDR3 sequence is CASSHGRHRDEEEQFF. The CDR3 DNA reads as TGTGCCAGCAGCCATGGAAGACACCGTGACGAGGAGGAGCAGTTCTTC.

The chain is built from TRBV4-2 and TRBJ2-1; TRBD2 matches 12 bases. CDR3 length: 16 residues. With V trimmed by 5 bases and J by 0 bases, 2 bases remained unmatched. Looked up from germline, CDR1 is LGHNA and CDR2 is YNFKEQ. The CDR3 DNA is TGTGCCAGCAGCAGGACTAGCGGGAACTCCTACAATGAGCAGTTCTTC. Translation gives CASSRTSGNSYNEQFF.

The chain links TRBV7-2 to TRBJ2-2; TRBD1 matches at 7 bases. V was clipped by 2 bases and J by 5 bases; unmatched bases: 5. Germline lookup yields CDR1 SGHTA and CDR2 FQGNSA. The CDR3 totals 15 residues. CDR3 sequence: CASSLRQTGTGELFF. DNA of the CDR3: TGTGCCAGCAGCTTACGCCAGACAGGGACCGGGGAGCTGTTTTTT.

The CDR3 region is CASSPPQRRSYNEQYF. CDR3 DNA sequence: TGTGCCAGCAGCCCTCCGCAGCGACGGTCCTACAATGAGCAGTACTTC. The genes are TRBV3-1 and TRBJ2-1; D remains unclear. The tail of the sequence fits TRBJ2-7 better, so the J call may be wrong. Germline V gene sequence: CDR1 LGHDT, CDR2 YNNKEL (reference sequence). CDR3 length equals 16 residues.

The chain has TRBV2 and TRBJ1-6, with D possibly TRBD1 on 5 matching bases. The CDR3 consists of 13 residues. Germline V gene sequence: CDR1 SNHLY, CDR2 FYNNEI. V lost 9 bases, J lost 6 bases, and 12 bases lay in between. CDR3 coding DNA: TGTGCCAGAACCCATAGGGGTAATTCACCCCTCCACTTT. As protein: CARTHRGNSPLHF.

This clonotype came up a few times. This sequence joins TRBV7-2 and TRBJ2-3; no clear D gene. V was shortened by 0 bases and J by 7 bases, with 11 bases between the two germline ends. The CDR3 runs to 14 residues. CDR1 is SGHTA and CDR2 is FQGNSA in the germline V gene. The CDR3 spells CASSLALGKHTQYF. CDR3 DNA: TGTGCCAGCAGCTTAGCGCTGGGAAAACATACGCAGTATTTT.

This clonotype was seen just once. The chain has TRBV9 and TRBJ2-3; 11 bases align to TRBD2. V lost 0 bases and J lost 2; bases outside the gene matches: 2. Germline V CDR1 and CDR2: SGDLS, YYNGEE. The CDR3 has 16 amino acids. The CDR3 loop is CASSVGTSGLTDTQYF. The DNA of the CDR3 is TGTGCCAGCAGCGTAGGGACTAGCGGGCTCACAGATACGCAGTATTTT.

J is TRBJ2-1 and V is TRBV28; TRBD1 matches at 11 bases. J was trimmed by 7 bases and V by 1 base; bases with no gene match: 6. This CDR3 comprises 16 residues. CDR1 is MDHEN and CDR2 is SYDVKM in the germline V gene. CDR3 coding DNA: TGTGCCAGCAGTTTATTTGGACAGGGGGCGCAGAATGAGCAGTTCTTC. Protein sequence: CASSLFGQGAQNEQFF.

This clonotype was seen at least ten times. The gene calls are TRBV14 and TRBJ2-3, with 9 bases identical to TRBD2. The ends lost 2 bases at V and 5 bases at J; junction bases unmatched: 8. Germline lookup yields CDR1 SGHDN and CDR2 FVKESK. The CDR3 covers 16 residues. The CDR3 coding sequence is TGTGCCAGCAGCCAATTGGTAGCGGGAGTTGGAGATACGCAGTATTTT. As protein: CASSQLVAGVGDTQYF.

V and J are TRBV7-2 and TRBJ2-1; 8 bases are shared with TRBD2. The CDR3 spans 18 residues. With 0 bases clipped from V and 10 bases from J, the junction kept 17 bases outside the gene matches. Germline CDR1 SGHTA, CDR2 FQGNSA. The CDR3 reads CASSLALPGTSTGLEQFF. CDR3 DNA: TGTGCCAGCAGCTTAGCCCTCCCCGGGACTAGTACGGGTCTCGAGCAGTTCTTC.

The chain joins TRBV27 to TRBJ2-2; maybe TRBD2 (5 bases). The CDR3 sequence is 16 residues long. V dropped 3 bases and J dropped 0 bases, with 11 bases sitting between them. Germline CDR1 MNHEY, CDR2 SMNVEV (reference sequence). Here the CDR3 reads CASSFSSFTNTGELFF. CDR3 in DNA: TGTGCCAGCAGTTTCTCTAGCTTTACGAACACCGGGGAGCTGTTTTTT.

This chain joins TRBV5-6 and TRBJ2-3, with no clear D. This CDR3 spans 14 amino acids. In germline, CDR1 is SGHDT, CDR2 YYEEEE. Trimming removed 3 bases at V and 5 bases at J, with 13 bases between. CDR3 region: CASSWPRRQDTQYF. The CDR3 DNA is TGTGCCAGCAGCTGGCCCCGAAGGCAAGATACGCAGTATTTT.

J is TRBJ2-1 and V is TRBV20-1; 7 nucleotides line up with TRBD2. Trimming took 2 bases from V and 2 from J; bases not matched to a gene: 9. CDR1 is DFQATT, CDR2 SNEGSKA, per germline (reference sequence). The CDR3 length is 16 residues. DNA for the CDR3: TGCAGTGCTAGACGTTCCCTAGCGGCAACCTACAATGAGCAGTTCTTC. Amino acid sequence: CSARRSLAATYNEQFF.

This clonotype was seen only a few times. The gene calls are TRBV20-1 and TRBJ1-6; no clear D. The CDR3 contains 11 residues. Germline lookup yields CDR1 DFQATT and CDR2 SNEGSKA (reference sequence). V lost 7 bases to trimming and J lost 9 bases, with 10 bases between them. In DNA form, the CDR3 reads TGCAGTGTAGCCTGGGGTTCACCCCTCCACTTT. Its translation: CSVAWGSPLHF.